The 5 T cell receptor beta chains presented below share a single source sample, sequenced in a study of blood T cells in healthy people across ages. The second PCR ran about 6 to 11 cycles with a sample-barcoded 5' primer and J-beta primers. TCRdb re-called the 5' RACE reads with MiXCR, one entry per CDR3 protein. This table has about 1 million distinct CDR3 sequences, 40% to 55% appearing once. Sequencing was carried out using blood. The receptor set was obtained from a woman in her sixties in good health.

The rearrangement links TRBV7-9 to TRBJ2-1; 15 bases fit TRBD2. Germline-derived CDR1 and CDR2 are SEHNR and FQNEAQ (reference sequence). J gave up 6 bases and V 1 base, and 7 bases lay outside the gene matches. The CDR3 sequence is 18 residues long. CDR3 nucleotides: TGTGCCAGCAGCTTAGGGGGGACTAGCGGGAGGCCTAGCAATGAGCAGTTCTTC. Its translation: CASSLGGTSGRPSNEQFF. Supplemented by reference TRBV7-9 and TRBJ2-1, the full variable domain reads DTGVSQNPRHKITKRGQNVTFRCDPISEHNRLYWYRQTLGQGPEFLTYFQNEAQLEKSRLLSDRFSAERPKGSFSTLEIQRTEQGDSAMYLCASSLGGTSGRPSNEQFFGPGTRLTVL.

This clonotype was counted between two and nine times. The V gene is TRBV20-1, the J gene TRBJ2-6, with TRBD1 matching over 7 bases. Unmatched junction bases numbered 12, after V lost 5 bases and J lost 8 bases. CDR3 size: 15 residues. Germline CDR1 is DFQATT and CDR2 is SNEGSKA (reference sequence). CDR3 sequence (DNA): TGCAGTGCTGGCTCGACAGGGCATCCCTCCAACGTCCTGACTTTC. This sequence encodes CSAGSTGHPSNVLTF.

The gene calls are TRBV9 and TRBJ2-3; D is uncertain. The CDR3 sequence is 14 residues long. The germline gives CDR1 SGDLS, CDR2 YYNGEE. V lost 4 bases and J 0 bases, leaving 9 bases between the germline ends. The CDR3 DNA sequence: TGTGCCAGCAGCCCCCGCTCTAGCACAGATACGCAGTATTTT. Its translation: CASSPRSSTDTQYF.

The chain combines TRBV6-6 with TRBJ2-5, with TRBD1 as a possible D gene (5 bases). Between the trimmed V and J ends, which lost 5 bases and 6 bases, there was a span of 19 bases. This CDR3 is 15 amino acids long. Germline-derived CDR1 and CDR2 are MNHNY and SVGAGI (reference sequence). The CDR3 sequence is CASSPTGGLVKTQYF. The CDR3 region has the DNA TGTGCCAGCAGTCCCACAGGCGGCCTGGTGAAGACCCAGTACTTC.

J is TRBJ2-5 and V is TRBV20-1; 9 bases map to TRBD2. The DNA end favors TRBJ2-7, so the J call may be wrong. This CDR3 comprises 15 residues. CDR1 is DFQATT and CDR2 is SNEGSKA in the germline V gene (reference sequence). CDR3 sequence (DNA): TGCAGTGCTCAAACAATTAGCGGGAGTCCTTACGAGCAGTACTTC. It specifies CSAQTISGSPYEQYF.